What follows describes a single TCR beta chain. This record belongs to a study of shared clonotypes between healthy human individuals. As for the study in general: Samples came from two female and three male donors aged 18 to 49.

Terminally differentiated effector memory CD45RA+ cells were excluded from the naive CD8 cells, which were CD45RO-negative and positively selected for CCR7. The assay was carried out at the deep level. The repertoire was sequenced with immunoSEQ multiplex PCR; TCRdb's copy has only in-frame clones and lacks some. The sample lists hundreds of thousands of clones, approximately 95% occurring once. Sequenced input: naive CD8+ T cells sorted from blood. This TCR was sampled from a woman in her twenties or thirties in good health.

In DNA, the CDR3 is TGTGCCAGCGTCAGGACAGGGTATGGCTACACCTTC. It yields the protein CASVRTGYGYTF. The chain carries TRBV9 and TRBJ1-2; 8 nucleotides line up with TRBD1. The length of the CDR3 is 12 residues. CDR1 is SGDLS, CDR2 YYNGEE, per germline. V gave up 7 bases and J gave up 5 bases; unmatched junction bases: 4.